These T cell receptor beta chains were read from a single sample in a study of OX40 agonist ivuxolimab in advanced cancers. Sequencing used immunoSEQ multiplex PCR; TCRdb keeps in-frame clones, though not all of them. The repertoire holds about 46,000 clones, with 70% to 90% as singletons. Material: CD4+ or CD8+ T cells sorted from blood, obtained in a trial of the OX40 agonist ivuxolimab. The source is an adult with an advanced solid tumor such as melanoma, head and neck, liver or kidney cancer. Both conserved end residues are part of each CDR3. A D gene is named only where the DNA matches it firmly. Only part of the rows carry a size: once, few, many, or a class if the clone is expanded.

j_call clone_size d_call v_call cdr3_length cdr3_nt cdr3_aa
TRBJ2-5 NA TRBD2 TRBV29-1 17 TGCAGCGTTGAAGAAGATCGAGCGGGAGGGCCTCGGGAGACCCAGTACTTC CSVEEDRAGGPRETQYF
TRBJ2-6 NA NA TRBV2 15 TGTGCCAGCAGGGGGGCCTGGGCTGGGGCCAACGTCCTGACTTTC CASRGAWAGANVLTF
TRBJ2-1 NA TRBD1 TRBV11-2 15 TGTGCCAGCAGCCTCGGACAGGGCCTCTACAATGAGCAGTTCTTC CASSLGQGLYNEQFF
TRBJ1-5 NA NA TRBV27 14 TGTGCCAGCAGTTCTAAAGTCCATCAGGGGCCCCAGCATTTT CASSSKVHQGPQHF
TRBJ1-1 NA NA TRBV9 10 TGTGCCAGCAGCGGAGACGAAGCTTTCTTT CASSGDEAFF
TRBJ2-5 few NA TRBV11-2 17 TGTGCCAGCAGCCCCCCAGGATTCGGGAGTATTTTCCAGACCCAGTACTTC CASSPPGFGSIFQTQYF
TRBJ2-7 few NA TRBV27 15 TGTGCCATTCGGCCAGGGGGGGGGTCATCCTACGAGCAGTACTTC CAIRPGGGSSYEQYF
TRBJ1-1 NA TRBD1 TRBV4-1 16 TGCGCCAGCAGCCCGTGGAGGACAGGGGGCAACACTGAAGCTTTCTTT CASSPWRTGGNTEAFF
TRBJ2-7 NA TRBD2 TRBV28 15 TGTGCCAGCAGTTCCCGACTAGCGGGAGGCTACGAGCAGTACTTC CASSSRLAGGYEQYF
TRBJ2-2 NA NA TRBV21-1 13 TGTGCCAGCCATACAGGGGAAGGAGGGGAGCTGTTTTTT CASHTGEGGELFF
TRBJ2-3 NA TRBD2 TRBV30 16 TGTGCCTGGAGGCGAGGGACTAGCGGGTTTTGGGATACGCAGTATTTT CAWRRGTSGFWDTQYF
TRBJ1-1 NA NA TRBV30 12 TGTGCCTGGGGGATACTCGGGCCTGAAGCTTTCTTT CAWGILGPEAFF
TRBJ2-7 NA NA TRBV5-6 14 TGTGCCAGCAGCTTGGGTAGCCTTACCTACGAGCAGTACTTC CASSLGSLTYEQYF
TRBJ1-1 NA NA TRBV6-5 12 TGTGCCAGCAGCATACACCTCACTGAAGCTTTCTTT CASSIHLTEAFF
TRBJ2-5 NA NA TRBV5-1 17 TGCGCCAGCAGCCAAATGGGCGTAGGGACCTTTCAAGAGACCCAGTACTTC CASSQMGVGTFQETQYF
TRBJ1-1 NA NA TRBV7-9 16 TGTGCCAGCAGCTTTACAGGGAATGGGGAGAACACTGAAGCTTTCTTT CASSFTGNGENTEAFF
TRBJ1-4 NA TRBD1 TRBV7-9 17 TGTGCCAGCAGCCCAGGGGACAGAGGGGCAACTAATGAAAAACTGTTTTTT CASSPGDRGATNEKLFF
TRBJ1-2 NA TRBD1 TRBV9 14 TGTGCCAGCAGCACCCAGGGACAGAACTATGGCTACACCTTC CASSTQGQNYGYTF
TRBJ1-5 NA NA TRBV6-5 13 TGTGCCAGCGCTGCAAATAGCAATCAGCCCCAGCATTTT CASAANSNQPQHF
TRBJ2-5 NA NA TRBV4-3 15 TGCGCCAGCAGCCAAGAGTTTCCAGCTGGGGAGACCCAGTACTTC CASSQEFPAGETQYF
TRBJ2-7 NA NA TRBV4-1 14 TGCGCCAGCAGCCCCCCAGGGGTCTCCTACGAGCAGTACTTC CASSPPGVSYEQYF
TRBJ2-7 NA NA TRBV28 16 TGTGCCAGCAGTTCCCGGCCGCCGGATGTCTCCTACGAGCAGTACTTC CASSSRPPDVSYEQYF
TRBJ2-1 once TRBD1 TRBV5-1 13 TGCGCCAGCGGGGACAGGGCCTTAGATGAGCAGTTCTTC CASGDRALDEQFF
TRBJ1-1 NA NA TRBV6-5 13 TGTGCCAGCAAGCTAAACGGGAACACTGAAGCTTTCTTT CASKLNGNTEAFF
TRBJ1-2 few NA TRBV21-1 14 TGTGCCAGCAGCAAAGACGGACAGGGTTATCACTACACCTTC CASSKDGQGYHYTF
TRBJ1-2 NA NA TRBV27 13 TGTGCCAGCAGTCGTACGGACTACTATGGCTACACCTTC CASSRTDYYGYTF
TRBJ2-5 NA TRBD1 TRBV28 14 TGTGCCAGCAGAAACTACAGGGGACAAGAGACCCAGTACTTC CASRNYRGQETQYF
TRBJ1-5 few TRBD1 TRBV5-6 17 TGTGCCAGCAGCTTATGGGACAGGGCGAACTCCGATCAGCCCCAGCATTTT CASSLWDRANSDQPQHF
TRBJ2-1 NA NA TRBV7-9 15 TGTGCCAGCAGCTCTCTAGCGCAATCCTACAATGAGCAGTTCTTC CASSSLAQSYNEQFF
TRBJ2-1 NA NA TRBV5-1 18 TGCGCCAGCAGCTTGGCCCCGGCAGAACCAAGCTCCTACAATGAGCAGTTCTTC CASSLAPAEPSSYNEQFF
TRBJ2-7 NA TRBD1 TRBV2 18 TGTGCCAGCAGTGAAGATCCAGACAGGGGTCGTCCCCCCTACGAGCAGTACTTC CASSEDPDRGRPPYEQYF
TRBJ2-1 NA NA TRBV21-1 18 TGTGCCAGCAGGCAAAGGGACGGCGGTCCAGCTTCCAGGAATGAGCAGTTCTTC CASRQRDGGPASRNEQFF
TRBJ2-7 NA TRBD1 TRBV11-2 15 TGTGCCAGCAGCGCCACCGGGACAGGGTCCTACGAGCAGTACTTC CASSATGTGSYEQYF
TRBJ1-2 NA NA TRBV7-9 15 TGTGCCAGCAGCGGGGTTGGTGGGGCGATCTATGGCTACACCTTC CASSGVGGAIYGYTF
TRBJ2-7 NA NA TRBV30 15 TGTGCCTGGAGTGTAGGATCCGGGGCGTCGGCCGAGCAGTACTTC CAWSVGSGASAEQYF
TRBJ2-3 medium-sized NA TRBV9 15 TGTGCCAGCAGCGTAGGGACTACGAGCACAGATACGCAGTATTTT CASSVGTTSTDTQYF
TRBJ2-4 few NA TRBV30 14 TGTGCCTGGGGCCCCGGGGTAGCCAAAAACATTCAGTACTTC CAWGPGVAKNIQYF
TRBJ2-7 NA NA TRBV29-1 13 TGCAGCGTTCGGACTGGGAGAGGCTACGAGCAGTACTTC CSVRTGRGYEQYF
TRBJ2-3 once NA TRBV19 14 TGTGCCACCGCACTGACCCTGGTGGGAGATACGCAGTATTTT CATALTLVGDTQYF
TRBJ2-3 once TRBD2 TRBV14 17 TGTGCCAGGAGCCTAGCGGGGGGGCTCGGTGGCACAGATACGCAGTATTTT CARSLAGGLGGTDTQYF
TRBJ1-2 once NA TRBV27 15 TGTGCCAGCAGTTTATCGGCAGGTGGGCACTATGGCTACACCTTC CASSLSAGGHYGYTF
TRBJ2-7 NA TRBD2 TRBV9 16 TGTGCCAGCAGCCCGGAGACTAGCGGGGCCTCCTACGAGCAGTACTTC CASSPETSGASYEQYF
TRBJ1-5 few NA TRBV2 13 TGTGCCAGCAGTGGTTTGGGCAATCAGCCCCAGCATTTT CASSGLGNQPQHF
TRBJ1-6 once TRBD1 TRBV27 16 TGTGCCAGCAGTTTAGGGACAGGAAACTATAATTCACCCCTCCACTTT CASSLGTGNYNSPLHF
TRBJ2-1 NA TRBD2 TRBV18 16 TGTGCCAGCTCACCCGGACTAGCGCAGATCTACAATGAGCAGTTCTTC CASSPGLAQIYNEQFF
TRBJ1-2 NA TRBD1 TRBV19 15 TGTGCCAGTAGTCATCGGACAGGAGGACACTATGGCTACACCTTC CASSHRTGGHYGYTF
TRBJ1-6 few NA TRBV28 15 TGTGCCAGCAGCCTAGAGGGGACACCATCGAACCCCCTCCACTTT CASSLEGTPSNPLHF
TRBJ2-2 NA TRBD1 TRBV28 15 TGTGCCAGCAGTTTCGGACAGGGGGGCACCGGGGAGCTGTTTTTT CASSFGQGGTGELFF
TRBJ2-7 NA TRBD2 TRBV5-5 15 TGTGCCACCGGGACGGTAGGGACTAGACCCTACGAGCAGTACTTC CATGTVGTRPYEQYF
TRBJ2-7 NA NA TRBV30 13 TGTGCCTGGAGTGTGGGCAGCACCTACGAGCAGTACTTC CAWSVGSTYEQYF
TRBJ1-5 few NA TRBV5-6 12 TGTGCCAGCAGCTTGGTAAATCAGCCCCAGCATTTT CASSLVNQPQHF
TRBJ2-1 NA NA TRBV30 15 TGTGCCTGGAGGAGGCGGGACATGCCCTACAATGAGCAGTTCTTC CAWRRRDMPYNEQFF
TRBJ1-2 NA NA TRBV28 13 TGTGCCAGCAGTTACCACAAGATCTATGGCTACACCTTC CASSYHKIYGYTF